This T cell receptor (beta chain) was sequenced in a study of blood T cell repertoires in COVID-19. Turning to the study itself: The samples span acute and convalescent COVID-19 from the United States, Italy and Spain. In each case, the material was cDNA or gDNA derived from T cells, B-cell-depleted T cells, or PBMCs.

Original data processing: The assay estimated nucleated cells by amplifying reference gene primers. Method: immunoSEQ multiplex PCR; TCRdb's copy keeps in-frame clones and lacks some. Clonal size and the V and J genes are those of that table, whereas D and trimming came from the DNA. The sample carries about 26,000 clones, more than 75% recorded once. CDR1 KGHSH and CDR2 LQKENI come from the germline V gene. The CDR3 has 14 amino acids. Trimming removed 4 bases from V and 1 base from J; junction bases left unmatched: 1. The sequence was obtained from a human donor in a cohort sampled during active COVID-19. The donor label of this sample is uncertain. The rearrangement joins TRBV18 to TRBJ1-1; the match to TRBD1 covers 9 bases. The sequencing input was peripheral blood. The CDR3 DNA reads TGTGCCAGCTCACAGGGACAGGGGAACACTGAAGCTTTCTTT. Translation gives CASSQGQGNTEAFF.